The clone carrying this T cell receptor beta chain was seen more than once but under ten times. This sample stems from a study of blood T cell repertoires in COVID-19. Study-level information: In each case, the material was cDNA or gDNA derived from T cells, B-cell-depleted T cells, or PBMCs.

During active infection, Seattle patients enrolled and were then monitored through disease. Per the original methods: Estimation of nucleated cell counts was performed using reference gene primer amplification. The method was immunoSEQ multiplex PCR; TCRdb's version includes in-frame clones alone and lacks a portion of them. V and J calls plus clone size are reproduced from that table; the DNA served to infer D and trimming. This sample has under 450,000 clones; around 88% occur once, and the top ten carry roughly an eighth. Between the trimmed V and J ends, which lost 1 base and 14 bases, there was a span of 12 bases. This CDR3 comprises 13 residues.

The receptor's source is a woman aged 50 to 60 with COVID-19, enrolled during active disease. The rearrangement uses TRBV12-3 or TRBV12-4 and TRBJ1-6; the D gene is possibly TRBD1 (5 bases). Sequenced input: peripheral blood. For the CDR3, the DNA is TGTGCCAGCAGTTTAGAGGCAGAAGGGGCCCTCCACTTT. Translated, it gives CASSLEAEGALHF.